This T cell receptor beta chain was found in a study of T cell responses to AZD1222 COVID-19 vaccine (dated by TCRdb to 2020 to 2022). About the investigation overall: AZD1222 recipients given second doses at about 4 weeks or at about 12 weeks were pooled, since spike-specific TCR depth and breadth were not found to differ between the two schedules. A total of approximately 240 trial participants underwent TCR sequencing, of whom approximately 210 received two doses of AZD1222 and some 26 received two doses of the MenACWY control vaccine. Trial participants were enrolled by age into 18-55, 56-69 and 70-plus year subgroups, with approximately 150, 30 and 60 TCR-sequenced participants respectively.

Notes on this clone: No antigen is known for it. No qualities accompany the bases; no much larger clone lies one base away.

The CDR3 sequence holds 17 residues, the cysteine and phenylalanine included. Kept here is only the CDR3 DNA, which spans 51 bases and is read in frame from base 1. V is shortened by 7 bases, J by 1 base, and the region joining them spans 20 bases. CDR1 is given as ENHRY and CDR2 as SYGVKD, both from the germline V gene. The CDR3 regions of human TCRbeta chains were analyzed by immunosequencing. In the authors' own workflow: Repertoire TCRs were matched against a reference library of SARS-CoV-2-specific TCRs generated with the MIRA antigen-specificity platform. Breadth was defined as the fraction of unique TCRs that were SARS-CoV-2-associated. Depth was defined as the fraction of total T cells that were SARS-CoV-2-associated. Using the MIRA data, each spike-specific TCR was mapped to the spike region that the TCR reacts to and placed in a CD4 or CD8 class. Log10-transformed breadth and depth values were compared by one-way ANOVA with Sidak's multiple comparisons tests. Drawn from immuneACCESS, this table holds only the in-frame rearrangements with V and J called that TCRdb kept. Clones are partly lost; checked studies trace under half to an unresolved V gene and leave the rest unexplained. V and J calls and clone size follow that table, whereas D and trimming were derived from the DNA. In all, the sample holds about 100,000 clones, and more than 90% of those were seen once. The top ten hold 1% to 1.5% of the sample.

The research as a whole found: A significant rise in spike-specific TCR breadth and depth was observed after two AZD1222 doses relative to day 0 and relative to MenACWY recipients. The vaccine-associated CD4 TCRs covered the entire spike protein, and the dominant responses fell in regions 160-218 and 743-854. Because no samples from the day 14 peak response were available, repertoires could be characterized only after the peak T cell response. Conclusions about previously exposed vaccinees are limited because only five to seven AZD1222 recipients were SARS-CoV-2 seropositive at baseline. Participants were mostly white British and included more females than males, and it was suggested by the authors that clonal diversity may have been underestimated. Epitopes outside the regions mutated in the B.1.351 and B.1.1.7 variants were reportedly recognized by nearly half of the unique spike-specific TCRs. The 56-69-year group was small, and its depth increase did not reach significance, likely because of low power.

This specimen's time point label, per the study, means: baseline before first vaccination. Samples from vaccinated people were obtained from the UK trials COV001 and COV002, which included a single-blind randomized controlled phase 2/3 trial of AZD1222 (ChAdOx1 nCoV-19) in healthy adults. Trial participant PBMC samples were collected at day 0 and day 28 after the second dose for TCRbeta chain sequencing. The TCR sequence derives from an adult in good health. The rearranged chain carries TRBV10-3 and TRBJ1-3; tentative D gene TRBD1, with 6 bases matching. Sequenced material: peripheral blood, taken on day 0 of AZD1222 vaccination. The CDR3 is CAIKWDINPASGNTIYF. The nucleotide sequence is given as TGTGCCATCAAATGGGACATAAACCCGGCTTCTGGAAACACCATATATTTT.